One sample yielded the 30 T cell receptor beta chains listed below, sequenced in a study of shared clonotypes between healthy human individuals. Assay: immunoSEQ multiplex PCR; the TCRdb copy retains only in-frame clones and omits some. This sample carries millions of clones, 85% to 95% of them seen once, and the ten largest clones take approximately 0.13%. Specimen: naive CD4+ T cells sorted from blood. Subset meaning: CD45RA+ positively selected. The receptors stem from a man younger than 35 in good health.

Notes on this clone: A single base separates this from a much larger clone, so it may be a read error. This chain joins TRBV27 and TRBJ1-2, with 7 bases aligning to TRBD1. The germline gives CDR1 MNHEY, CDR2 SMNVEV (reference sequence). The V gene end was trimmed by 0 bases and the J gene end by 2 bases; junction bases not matched to a gene: 0. The CDR3 is 14 amino acids. The CDR3 is CASSLSTGNYGYTF. The CDR3 coding sequence is TGTGCCAGCAGTTTATCGACAGGGAACTATGGCTACACCTTC.

The V call is TRBV2, the J call TRBJ2-5; 7 bases are shared with TRBD2. The V segment lost 4 bases and the J segment 3 bases; nucleotides outside the gene matches: 2. The CDR3 contains 13 residues. The germline CDR1 and CDR2 sequences are SNHLY and FYNNEI. Written as DNA, the CDR3 is TGTGCCAGCAGTGGGGGACTAAAAGAGACCCAGTACTTC. Encoded protein: CASSGGLKETQYF.

V usage is TRBV19 and J usage is TRBJ1-2; a weak D match, TRBD1 (5 bases). The V end was cut by 11 bases, the J end by 8 bases, with 18 bases between. CDR3 size: 12 residues. Germline-derived CDR1 and CDR2 are LNHDA and SQIVND (reference sequence). Written as DNA, the CDR3 is TGTGCCGTGGGCTCCGGGGCATGGGGCTACACCTTC. This translates into CAVGSGAWGYTF.

The chain has TRBV27 and TRBJ1-5; a weak D match, TRBD1 (6 bases). Trimming left V 7 bases short and J 5 bases short, with 21 bases between. The germline CDR1 and CDR2 sequences are MNHEY and SMNVEV (reference sequence). CDR3 size: 16 residues. The CDR3 loop reads CASTAPGQGSDQPQHF. The CDR3 coding sequence is TGTGCCAGCACCGCCCCGGGGCAGGGGTCGGATCAGCCCCAGCATTTT.

As to this clone: In the same sample, other DNA sequences code for this CDR3. V gene TRBV5-1 combines with J gene TRBJ1-6; D is uncertain. The CDR3 loop spans 15 amino acids. CDR1 is SGHRS, CDR2 YFSETQ, per germline. Trimming took off 0 bases at V and 6 bases at J, with 10 bases between the two ends. The DNA of the CDR3 is TGCGCCAGCAGCTTGGAGGGTTCTGGTAATTCACCCCTCCACTTT. It codes for CASSLEGSGNSPLHF.

The chain combines TRBV6-6 with TRBJ2-7, with TRBD1 matching over 10 bases. Trimming cost V 6 bases and J 3 bases; bases outside gene matches: 8. The CDR3 length is 15 residues. Germline V lookup: CDR1 MNHNY, CDR2 SVGAGI (reference sequence). CDR3 sequence: CASRTRTGGVYEQYF. As DNA, the CDR3 is TGTGCCAGCAGGACCCGGACAGGGGGAGTCTACGAGCAGTACTTC.

This chain joins TRBV9 and TRBJ2-3; D is unclear. The V gene's germline CDR1 is SGDLS and CDR2 YYNGEE. Trimming removed 2 bases at V and 2 bases at J, with 12 bases between. There are 15 residues in the CDR3. The CDR3 protein is CASSVLGSNTDTQYF. Here the CDR3 DNA reads TGTGCCAGCAGCGTTCTTGGCTCTAACACAGATACGCAGTATTTT. Using reference TRBV9 and TRBJ2-3 for the parts outside the CDR3, the full variable domain is DSGVTQTPKHLITATGQRVTLRCSPRSGDLSVYWYQQSLDQGLQFLIQYYNGEERAKGNILERFSAQQFPDLHSELNLSSLELGDSALYFCASSVLGSNTDTQYFGPGTRLTVL.

In this sample, this clone turned up once. V and J are TRBV6-1 and TRBJ2-2; weak D call: TRBD2 (6 bases). V gave up 5 bases and J gave up 0 bases, with 7 bases separating them. Germline-derived CDR1 and CDR2 are MNHNS and SASEGT. The CDR3 runs to 14 residues. CDR3: CASSRGTNTGELFF. CDR3 DNA: TGTGCCAGCAGTCGGGGGACGAACACCGGGGAGCTGTTTTTT.

This clone has ten or more counts. V and J are TRBV9 and TRBJ2-1, with 11 bases identical to TRBD2. Germline CDR1 reads SGDLS; CDR2 reads YYNGEE. The ends lost 0 bases at V and 9 bases at J; junction bases unmatched: 2. This CDR3 has 14 amino acids. The CDR3 spells CASSVGTSGLEQFF. CDR3 coding DNA: TGTGCCAGCAGCGTAGGGACTAGCGGGCTTGAGCAGTTCTTC.

The chain is built from TRBV29-1 and TRBJ1-5; perhaps TRBD1 as D (6 bases). V was clipped by 4 bases and J by 6 bases, with 10 bases between them. The CDR3 loop spans 12 amino acids. The germline CDR1 and CDR2 sequences are SQVTM and ANQGSEA. The CDR3 spells CSVGEGGQPQHF. The CDR3 DNA sequence: TGCAGCGTTGGTGAAGGGGGTCAGCCCCAGCATTTT.

CDR3 residues: CASSGGASTDTQYF. CDR3 nucleotide sequence: TGTGCCAGCAGCGGGGGGGCCAGCACAGATACGCAGTATTTT. The chain couples TRBV6-1 to TRBJ2-3; the match to TRBD2 covers 8 bases. Trimming took 6 bases from V and 0 from J; bases not matched to a gene: 2. CDR3 length: 14 amino acids. CDR1 is MNHNS and CDR2 is SASEGT in the germline V gene.

This clone appeared a single time. This chain connects TRBV7-8 to TRBJ1-2, with D possibly being TRBD1 (6 bases). V was pared by 4 bases and J by 8 bases, with 14 bases between. Germline V gene data show CDR1 as SGHVS and CDR2 as FQNEAQ. The CDR3 consists of 13 residues. CDR3 in amino acids: CASSWNRESGYTF. The CDR3 DNA reads as TGTGCCAGCAGCTGGAACAGGGAGTCAGGCTACACCTTC.

This chain uses TRBV5-1 with TRBJ2-5, with D perhaps TRBD1 (5 bases). Germline lookup yields CDR1 SGHRS and CDR2 YFSETQ. Trimming took off 0 bases at V and 5 bases at J, with 14 bases between the two ends. This CDR3 is 15 amino acids long. CDR3 region: CASSLVDTLKETQYF. CDR3 DNA: TGCGCCAGCAGCTTGGTGGACACCCTAAAGGAGACCCAGTACTTC.

The chain uses TRBV10-1 and TRBJ2-1; 9 bases are a match to TRBD2. The CDR3 runs 14 residues. Germline V CDR1 and CDR2: WNHNN, SYGVQD (reference sequence). The J segment lost 6 bases and the V segment lost 6 bases, leaving 6 bases of the junction unmatched. Here the CDR3 reads CASRDSGSSNEQFF. For the CDR3, the DNA is TGCGCCAGCAGAGATAGCGGGAGTTCCAATGAGCAGTTCTTC.

The sample holds one count of this clone. J is TRBJ2-1 and V is TRBV4-1; 8 bases are a match to TRBD2. This CDR3 contains 16 residues. Germline trimming cut 1 base from V and 8 bases from J; bases unmatched to any gene: 10. Looked up from germline, CDR1 is MGHRA and CDR2 is YSYEKL. This CDR3 reads CASSQGDSGIFYEQFF. The CDR3 DNA is TGCGCCAGCAGCCAAGGGGATAGCGGGATATTTTATGAGCAGTTCTTC.

The chain combines TRBV29-1 with TRBJ1-2; D unresolved. The germline CDR1 and CDR2 sequences are SQVTM and ANQGSEA. The V and J ends lost 4 bases and 0 bases respectively, with 9 bases between them. The CDR3 is made up of 13 amino acids. As DNA, the CDR3 is TGCAGCGTTGTGGCACACCCTAACTATGGCTACACCTTC. Amino acids: CSVVAHPNYGYTF. Using reference TRBV29-1 and TRBJ1-2 for the parts outside the CDR3, the full variable domain is SAVISQKPSRDICQRGTSLTIQCQVDSQVTMMFWYRQQPGQSLTLIATANQGSEATYESGFVIDKFPISRPNLTFSTLTVSNMSPEDSSIYLCSVVAHPNYGYTFGSGTRLTVV.

The CDR3: CASSLLRPVQGNEKLFF. The DNA of the CDR3 is TGTGCCAGCAGTTTACTACGACCCGTCCAGGGTAATGAAAAACTGTTTTTT. The genes are TRBV27 and TRBJ1-4, with D tentatively TRBD1 (5 bases). This CDR3 has 17 residues. V was pared by 2 bases and J by 4 bases, with 17 bases between. Per the germline V gene, CDR1 is MNHEY and CDR2 is SMNVEV (reference sequence).

The chain has TRBV2 and TRBJ1-1, with 7 bases aligning to TRBD1. The germline V gene encodes CDR1 SNHLY and CDR2 FYNNEI. This CDR3 is built from 13 residues. V lost 6 bases to trimming and J lost 1 base; unmatched junction nucleotides: 2. The DNA for the CDR3 is TGTGCCAGCAGGAGGGACAGGAACACTGAAGCTTTCTTT. It specifies CASRRDRNTEAFF.

The CDR3 DNA follows: TGTGCCAGCAGTGAAGGCAGGGTCTATAATTCACCCCTCCACTTT. Translated, it gives CASSEGRVYNSPLHF. The J gene is TRBJ1-6, the V gene TRBV6-1; tentatively, D is TRBD1 (5 bases). Trimming left V 1 base short and J 3 bases short, with 7 bases between. The CDR3 extends over 15 amino acids. Germline-derived CDR1 and CDR2 are MNHNS and SASEGT.

The genes are TRBV7-9 and TRBJ2-1; 9 bases agree with TRBD2. The V gene end was trimmed by 5 bases and the J gene end by 4 bases; junction bases not matched to a gene: 9. CDR3 length: 16 residues. Per the germline V gene, CDR1 is SEHNR and CDR2 is FQNEAQ (reference sequence). The CDR3 DNA reads TGTGCCAGCAGCCACACTAATAGCGGGGGTTACAATGAGCAGTTCTTC. It translates to CASSHTNSGGYNEQFF.

The rearrangement joins TRBV11-2 to TRBJ1-5; D possibly corresponds to TRBD1 (6 bases). The CDR3 is 18 amino acids. The germline CDR1 and CDR2 sequences are SGHAT and FQNNGV. Trimming pared 4 bases from V and 0 bases from J, leaving 19 bases between. The CDR3, as DNA: TGTGCCAGCAGCTCCTTCCTACAGGGAGTCTCTAGCAATCAGCCCCAGCATTTT. It specifies CASSSFLQGVSSNQPQHF.

The rearrangement links TRBV7-9 to TRBJ2-2, with TRBD1 identical over 9 bases. CDR3 length: 18 amino acids. Trimming at V came to 5 bases and at J to 2 bases, leaving 12 bases not matched to a gene. CDR1 and CDR2 from the germline V gene are SEHNR and FQNEAQ (reference sequence). CDR3 sequence (DNA): TGTGCCAGCAGCCCGAGGACAGGGGCCTCACTTAACACCGGGGAGCTGTTTTTT. Translation: CASSPRTGASLNTGELFF. The variable domain in full, completed from reference TRBV7-9 and TRBJ2-2, reads DTGVSQNPRHKITKRGQNVTFRCDPISEHNRLYWYRQTLGQGPEFLTYFQNEAQLEKSRLLSDRFSAERPKGSFSTLEIQRTEQGDSAMYLCASSPRTGASLNTGELFFGEGSRLTVL.

The chain uses TRBV5-4 and TRBJ2-1; a weak D match, TRBD1 (6 bases). CDR1 and CDR2 from the germline V gene are SGHNT and YYREEE (reference sequence). V gave up 4 bases and J gave up 12 bases, with 23 bases separating them. The CDR3 contains 15 residues. The CDR3 sequence: CASSEQGPIDRRQFF. The CDR3 DNA sequence: TGTGCCAGCAGCGAACAGGGCCCGATTGATCGGAGGCAGTTCTTC.

The V gene is TRBV11-2, the J gene TRBJ2-7; 8 bases fit TRBD2. This CDR3 has 14 amino acids. CDR1 is SGHAT, CDR2 FQNNGV, per germline. V shed 5 bases, J shed 4 bases, and the junction held 7 bases outside the gene matches. The CDR3 DNA follows: TGTGCCAGCAGCCGAGCGGGAGTAACGTACGAGCAGTACTTC. This gives the protein CASSRAGVTYEQYF.

The chain links TRBV6-1 to TRBJ1-5; possibly TRBD1 for D (6 bases). Trimming shortened V by 4 bases and J by 0 bases, and 10 bases separated the two germline ends. The length of the CDR3 is 15 residues. Germline CDR1 MNHNS, CDR2 SASEGT. The CDR3 DNA is TGTGCCAGCAGTGTGGACAGAATTAGCAATCAGCCCCAGCATTTT. Residues: CASSVDRISNQPQHF.

As regards this clone: A much larger clonotype is one base distant, so this may be a read error. Additional DNA sequences in this sample encode the identical CDR3. The CDR3, as DNA: TGTGCCAGCAGTTCAGACAGCTACGAGCAGTACTTC. Protein product: CASSSDSYEQYF. The rearrangement joins TRBV27 to TRBJ2-7, with a tentative D call TRBD1 (5 bases). Trimming shortened V by 4 bases and J by 3 bases, and 7 bases separated the two germline ends. This CDR3 has 12 residues. In germline, CDR1 is MNHEY, CDR2 SMNVEV (reference sequence).

The V gene is TRBV5-1, the J gene TRBJ2-1; 7 bases match TRBD1. The V gene end was trimmed by 8 bases and the J gene end by 5 bases; junction bases not matched to a gene: 10. The CDR3 is 14 residues long. CDR1 and CDR2 (germline): SGHRS, YFSETQ. The CDR3 is CASNVNRGNNEQFF. For the CDR3, the DNA is TGCGCCAGTAACGTAAACAGGGGTAACAATGAGCAGTTCTTC.

V usage is TRBV1 and J usage is TRBJ2-1; no check of the table's D call, TRBD2, against the DNA was made. TRBV1 is designated a pseudogene. CDR3 length equals 15 residues. The CDR3 loop reads CTSSQVPTQHNEQFF. Written as DNA, the CDR3 is TGCACCAGCAGCCAAGTGCCTACCCAACACAATGAGCAGTTCTTC.

The rearrangement uses TRBV29-1 and TRBJ2-7, with D uncertain. The ends were cut back, 4 bases at V and 2 bases at J, with 9 bases in the middle. This CDR3 is 12 amino acids long. Per the germline V gene, CDR1 is SQVTM and CDR2 is ANQGSEA. CDR3 in DNA: TGCAGCGTTGGGACGGCCACCTACGAGCAGTACTTC. Translating gives CSVGTATYEQYF.

Here the CDR3 reads CASSSRRGDSYEQYF. CDR3 DNA: TGTGCCAGCAGCAGTAGGAGGGGGGATTCCTACGAGCAGTACTTC. The rearrangement uses TRBV11-2 and TRBJ2-7, with D perhaps assigned TRBD1 or TRBD2 (6 bases each). This CDR3 is 15 amino acids long. Germline V gene sequence: CDR1 SGHAT, CDR2 FQNNGV. V dropped 5 bases and J dropped 1 base, with 15 bases sitting between them.